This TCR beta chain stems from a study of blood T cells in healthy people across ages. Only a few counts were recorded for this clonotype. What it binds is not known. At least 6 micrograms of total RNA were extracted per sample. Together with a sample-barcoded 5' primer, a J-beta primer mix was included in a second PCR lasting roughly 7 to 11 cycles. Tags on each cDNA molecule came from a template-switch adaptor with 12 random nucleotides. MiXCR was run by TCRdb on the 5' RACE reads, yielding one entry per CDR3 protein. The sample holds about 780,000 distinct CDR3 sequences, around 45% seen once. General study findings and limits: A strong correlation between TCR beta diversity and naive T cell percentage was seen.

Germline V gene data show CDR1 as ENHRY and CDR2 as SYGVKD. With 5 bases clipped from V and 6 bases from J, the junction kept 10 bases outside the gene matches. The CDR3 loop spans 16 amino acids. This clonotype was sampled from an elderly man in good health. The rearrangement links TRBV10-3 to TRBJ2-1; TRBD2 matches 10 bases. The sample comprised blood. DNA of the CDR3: TGTGCCATCAGTCATACGCCAGGACTAGCGGCCAATGAGCAGTTCTTC. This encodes CAISHTPGLAANEQFF.